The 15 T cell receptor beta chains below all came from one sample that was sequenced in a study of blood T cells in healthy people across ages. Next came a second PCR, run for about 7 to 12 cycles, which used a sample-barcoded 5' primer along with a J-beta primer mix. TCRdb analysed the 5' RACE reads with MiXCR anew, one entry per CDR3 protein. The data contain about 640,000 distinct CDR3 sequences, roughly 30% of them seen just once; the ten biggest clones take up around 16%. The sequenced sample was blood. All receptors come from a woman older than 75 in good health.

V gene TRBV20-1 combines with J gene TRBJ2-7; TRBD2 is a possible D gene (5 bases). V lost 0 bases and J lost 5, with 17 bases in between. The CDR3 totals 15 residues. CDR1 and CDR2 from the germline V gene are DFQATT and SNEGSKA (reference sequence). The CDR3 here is CSARDPRAGNDEQYF. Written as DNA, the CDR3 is TGCAGTGCTAGAGACCCGCGGGCAGGAAACGACGAGCAGTACTTC.

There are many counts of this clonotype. CDR3 nucleotide sequence: TGTGCCAGCAGCCATGACCCCACCGGGGAGCTGTTTTTT. Amino acid sequence: CASSHDPTGELFF. The J gene is TRBJ2-2, the V gene TRBV5-6, with D hard to call. The CDR3 length is 13 residues. Germline lookup yields CDR1 SGHDT and CDR2 YYEEEE. The V end lost 4 bases, the J end lost 4 bases, and 8 bases lay between the germline ends.

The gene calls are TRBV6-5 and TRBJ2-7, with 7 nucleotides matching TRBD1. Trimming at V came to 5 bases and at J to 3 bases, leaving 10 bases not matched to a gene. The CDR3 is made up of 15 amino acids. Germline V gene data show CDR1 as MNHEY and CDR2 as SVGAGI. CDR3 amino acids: CASSPQYRGIYEQYF. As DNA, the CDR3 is TGTGCCAGCAGTCCCCAATACAGGGGAATCTACGAGCAGTACTTC.

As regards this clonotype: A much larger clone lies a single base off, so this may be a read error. CDR3 region: CASSLKVGPSYNEQFF. CDR3 nucleotides: TGTGCCAGCAGCCTAAAGGTGGGGCCCTCCTACAATGAGCAGTTCTTC. This chain uses TRBV12-3 or TRBV12-4 with TRBJ2-1; D may be TRBD1 (5 bases). The V and J ends lost 6 bases and 0 bases respectively, with 15 bases between them. The CDR3 loop spans 16 amino acids.

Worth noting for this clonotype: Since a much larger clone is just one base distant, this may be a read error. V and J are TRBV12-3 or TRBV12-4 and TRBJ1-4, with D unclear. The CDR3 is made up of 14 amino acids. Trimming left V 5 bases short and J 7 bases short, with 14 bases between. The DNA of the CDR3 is TGTGCCAGCAGTATAGTCGGGGTCGGTGAAAAACTGTTTTTT. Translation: CASSIVGVGEKLFF.

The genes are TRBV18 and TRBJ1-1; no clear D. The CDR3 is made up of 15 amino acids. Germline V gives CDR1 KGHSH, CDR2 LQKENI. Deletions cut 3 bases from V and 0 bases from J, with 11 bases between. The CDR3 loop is CASSPAEPLNTEAFF. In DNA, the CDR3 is TGTGCCAGCTCACCGGCAGAGCCCTTGAACACTGAAGCTTTCTTT. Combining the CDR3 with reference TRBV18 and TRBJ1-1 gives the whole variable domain NAGVMQNPRHLVRRRGQEARLRCSPMKGHSHVYWYRQLPEEGLKFMVYLQKENIIDESGMPKERFSAEFPKEGPSILRIQQVVRGDSAAYFCASSPAEPLNTEAFFGQGTRLTVV.

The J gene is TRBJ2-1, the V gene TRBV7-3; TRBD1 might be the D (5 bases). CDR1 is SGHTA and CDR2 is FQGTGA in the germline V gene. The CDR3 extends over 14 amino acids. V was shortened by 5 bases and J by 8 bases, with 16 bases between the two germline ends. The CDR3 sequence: CASSTESGQDEQFF. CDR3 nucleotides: TGTGCCAGCAGCACAGAGTCAGGGCAGGATGAGCAGTTCTTC.

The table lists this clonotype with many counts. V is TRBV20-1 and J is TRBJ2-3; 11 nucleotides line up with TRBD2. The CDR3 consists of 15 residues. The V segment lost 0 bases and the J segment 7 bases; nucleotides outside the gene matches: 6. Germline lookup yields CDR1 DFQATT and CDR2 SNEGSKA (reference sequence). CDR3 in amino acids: CSAREIAGGPHTQYF. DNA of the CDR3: TGCAGTGCTAGAGAAATAGCGGGGGGGCCTCATACGCAGTATTTT.

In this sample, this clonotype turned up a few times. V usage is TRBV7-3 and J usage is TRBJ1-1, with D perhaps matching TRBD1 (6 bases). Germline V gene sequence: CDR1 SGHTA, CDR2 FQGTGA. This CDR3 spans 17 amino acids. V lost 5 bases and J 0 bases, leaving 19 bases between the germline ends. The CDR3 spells CASSPEGGRRMNTEAFF. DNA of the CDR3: TGTGCCAGCAGCCCCGAGGGGGGGCGAAGGATGAACACTGAAGCTTTCTTT.

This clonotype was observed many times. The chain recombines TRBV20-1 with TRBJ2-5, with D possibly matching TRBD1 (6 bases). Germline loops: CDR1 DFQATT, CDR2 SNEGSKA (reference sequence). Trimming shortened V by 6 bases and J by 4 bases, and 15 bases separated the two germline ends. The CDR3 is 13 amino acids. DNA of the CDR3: TGCAGTGCCCAACGGGACAATGGAGAGACCCAGTACTTC. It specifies CSAQRDNGETQYF.

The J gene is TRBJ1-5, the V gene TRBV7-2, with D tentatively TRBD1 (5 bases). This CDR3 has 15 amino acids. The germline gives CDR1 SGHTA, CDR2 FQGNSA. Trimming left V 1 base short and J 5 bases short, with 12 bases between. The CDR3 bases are TGTGCCAGCAGCTTAGTATCAGGGTTGGATCAGCCCCAGCATTTT. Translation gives CASSLVSGLDQPQHF.

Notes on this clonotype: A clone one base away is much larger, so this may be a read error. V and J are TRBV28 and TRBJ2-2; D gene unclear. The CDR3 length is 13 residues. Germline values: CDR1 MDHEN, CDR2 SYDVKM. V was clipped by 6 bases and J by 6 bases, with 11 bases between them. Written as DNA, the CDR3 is TGTGCCAGCAGGTTGAGTGGACCCGGGGAGCTGTTTTTT. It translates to CASRLSGPGELFF.

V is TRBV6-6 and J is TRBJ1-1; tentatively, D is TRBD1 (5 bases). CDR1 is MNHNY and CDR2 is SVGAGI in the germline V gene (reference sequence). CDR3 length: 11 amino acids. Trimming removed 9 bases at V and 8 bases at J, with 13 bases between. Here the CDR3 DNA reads TGTGCCAGTACACAGGATGTGGAAGCTTTCTTT. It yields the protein CASTQDVEAFF.

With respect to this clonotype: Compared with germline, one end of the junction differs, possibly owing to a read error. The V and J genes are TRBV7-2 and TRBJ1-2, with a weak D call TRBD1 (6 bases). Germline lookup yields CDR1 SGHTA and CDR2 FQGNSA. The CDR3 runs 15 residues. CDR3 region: CASSERGNRVYGYTF. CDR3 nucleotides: TGTGCTAGCAGCGAAAGAGGGAACAGGGTATATGGCTACACCTTC. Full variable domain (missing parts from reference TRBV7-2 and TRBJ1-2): GAGVSQSPSNKVTEKGKDVELRCDPISGHTALYWYRQSLGQGLEFLIYFQGNSAPDKSGLPSDRFSAERTGGSVSTLTIQRTQQEDSAVYLCASSERGNRVYGYTFGSGTRLTVV.

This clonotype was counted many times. As DNA, the CDR3 is TGTGCCAGCAGTTACGGGCCAGGGACCCAAGAGACCCAGTACTTC. Translating gives CASSYGPGTQETQYF. The V call is TRBV6-2 or TRBV6-3, the J call TRBJ2-5; possibly TRBD1 or TRBD2 for D (5 bases each). Per germline, CDR1 MNHEY and CDR2 SVGEGT. With 2 bases removed from V and 1 base from J, the gap between germline ends came to 11 bases. The CDR3 contains 15 residues.